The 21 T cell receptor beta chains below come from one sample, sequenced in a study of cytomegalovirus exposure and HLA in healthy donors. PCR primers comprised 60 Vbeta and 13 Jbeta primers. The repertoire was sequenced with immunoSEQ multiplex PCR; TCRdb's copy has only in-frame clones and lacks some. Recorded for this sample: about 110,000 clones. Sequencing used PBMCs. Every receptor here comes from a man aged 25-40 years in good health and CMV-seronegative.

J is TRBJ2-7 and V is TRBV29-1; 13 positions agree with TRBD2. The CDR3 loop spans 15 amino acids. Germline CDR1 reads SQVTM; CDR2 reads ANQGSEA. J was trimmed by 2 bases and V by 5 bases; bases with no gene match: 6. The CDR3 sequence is CSVTSGGAGTYEQYF. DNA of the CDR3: TGCAGCGTTACTAGCGGGGGGGCCGGTACCTACGAGCAGTACTTC.

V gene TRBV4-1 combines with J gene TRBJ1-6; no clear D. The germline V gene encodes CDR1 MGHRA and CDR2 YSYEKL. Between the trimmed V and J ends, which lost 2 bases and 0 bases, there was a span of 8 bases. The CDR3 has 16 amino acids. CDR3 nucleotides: TGCGCCAGCAGCCAATCGAGGGTCTCCTATAATTCACCCCTCCACTTT. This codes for CASSQSRVSYNSPLHF.

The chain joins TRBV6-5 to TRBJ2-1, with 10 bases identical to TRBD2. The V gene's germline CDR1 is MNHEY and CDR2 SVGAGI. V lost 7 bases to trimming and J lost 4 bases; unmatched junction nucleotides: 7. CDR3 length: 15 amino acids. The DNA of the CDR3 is TGTGCCAGCACCAGGGGGACTAGCGCTTACAATGAGCAGTTCTTC. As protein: CASTRGTSAYNEQFF.

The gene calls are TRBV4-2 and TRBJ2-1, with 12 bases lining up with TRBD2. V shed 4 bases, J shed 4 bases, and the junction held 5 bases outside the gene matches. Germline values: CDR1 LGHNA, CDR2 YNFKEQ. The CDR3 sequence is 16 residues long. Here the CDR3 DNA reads TGTGCCAGCAGCCCTCGACTAGCGGGAGAATACAATGAGCAGTTCTTC. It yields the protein CASSPRLAGEYNEQFF.

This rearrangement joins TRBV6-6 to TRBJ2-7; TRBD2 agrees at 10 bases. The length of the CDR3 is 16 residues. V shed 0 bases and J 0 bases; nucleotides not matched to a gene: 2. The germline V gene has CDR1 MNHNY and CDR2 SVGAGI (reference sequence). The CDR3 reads CASSYSPSGGSYEQYF. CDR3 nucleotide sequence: TGTGCCAGCAGTTACTCGCCTAGCGGGGGCTCCTACGAGCAGTACTTC.

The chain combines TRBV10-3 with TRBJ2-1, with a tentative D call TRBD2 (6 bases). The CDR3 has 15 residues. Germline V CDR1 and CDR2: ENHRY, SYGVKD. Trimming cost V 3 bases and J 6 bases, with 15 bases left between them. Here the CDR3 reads CAISDGSGGPNEQFF. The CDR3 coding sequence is TGTGCCATCAGTGACGGATCCGGGGGACCCAATGAGCAGTTCTTC.

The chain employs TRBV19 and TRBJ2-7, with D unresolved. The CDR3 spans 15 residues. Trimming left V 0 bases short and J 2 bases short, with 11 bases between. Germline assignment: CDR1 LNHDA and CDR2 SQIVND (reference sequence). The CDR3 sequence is CASSIDLGRTYEQYF. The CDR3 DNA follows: TGTGCCAGTAGTATAGATCTGGGCAGGACCTACGAGCAGTACTTC.

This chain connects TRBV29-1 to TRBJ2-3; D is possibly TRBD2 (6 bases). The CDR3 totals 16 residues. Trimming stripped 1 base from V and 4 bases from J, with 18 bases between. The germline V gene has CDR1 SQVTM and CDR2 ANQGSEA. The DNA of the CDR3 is TGCAGCGTTGAAGCTTGGGACTCAGCGGGCTCAGATACGCAGTATTTT. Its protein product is CSVEAWDSAGSDTQYF.

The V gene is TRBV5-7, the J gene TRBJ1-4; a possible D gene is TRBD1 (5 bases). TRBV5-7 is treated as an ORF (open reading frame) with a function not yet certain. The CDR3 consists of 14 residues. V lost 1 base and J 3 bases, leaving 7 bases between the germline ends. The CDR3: CASSLRTSNEKLFF. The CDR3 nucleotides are TGTGCCAGCAGCTTGAGGACATCTAATGAAAAACTGTTTTTT.

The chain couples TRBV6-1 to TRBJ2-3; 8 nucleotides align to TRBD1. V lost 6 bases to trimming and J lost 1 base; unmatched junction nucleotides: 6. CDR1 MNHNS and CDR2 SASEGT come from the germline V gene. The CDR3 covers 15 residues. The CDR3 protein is CASSRTGSGTDTQYF. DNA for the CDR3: TGTGCCAGCAGCAGGACAGGGTCGGGCACAGATACGCAGTATTTT.

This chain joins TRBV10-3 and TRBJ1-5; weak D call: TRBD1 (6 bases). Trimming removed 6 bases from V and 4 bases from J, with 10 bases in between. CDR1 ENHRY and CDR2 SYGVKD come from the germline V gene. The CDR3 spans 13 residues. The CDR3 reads CAIRSQGNQPQHF. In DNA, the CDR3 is TGTGCCATCAGATCACAGGGAAATCAGCCCCAGCATTTT.

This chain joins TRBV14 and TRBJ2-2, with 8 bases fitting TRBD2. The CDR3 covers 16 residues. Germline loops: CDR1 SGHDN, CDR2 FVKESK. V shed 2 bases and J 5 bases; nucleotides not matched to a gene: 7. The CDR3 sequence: CASSQIGRERTGELFF. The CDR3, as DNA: TGTGCCAGCAGCCAAATCGGGAGGGAGCGAACCGGGGAGCTGTTTTTT.

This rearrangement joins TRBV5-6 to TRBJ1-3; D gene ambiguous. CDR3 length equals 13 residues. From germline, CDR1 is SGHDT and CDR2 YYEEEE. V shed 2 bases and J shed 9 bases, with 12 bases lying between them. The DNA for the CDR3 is TGTGCCAGCAGCTTATCCGGAGCCAGCACCATATATTTT. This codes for CASSLSGASTIYF.

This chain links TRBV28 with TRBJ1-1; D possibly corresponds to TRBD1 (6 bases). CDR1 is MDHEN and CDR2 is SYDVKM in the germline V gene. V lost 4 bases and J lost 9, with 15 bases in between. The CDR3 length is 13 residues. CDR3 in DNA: TGTGCCAGCAGTTCCCCGGGACAAGGAAAAGCTTTCTTT. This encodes CASSSPGQGKAFF.

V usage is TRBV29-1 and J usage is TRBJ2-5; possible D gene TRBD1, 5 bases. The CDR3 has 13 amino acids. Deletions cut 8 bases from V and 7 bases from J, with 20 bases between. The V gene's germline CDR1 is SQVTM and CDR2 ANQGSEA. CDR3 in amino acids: CSNTYWGPGTQYF. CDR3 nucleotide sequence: TGCAGCAATACATATTGGGGCCCGGGGACCCAGTACTTC.

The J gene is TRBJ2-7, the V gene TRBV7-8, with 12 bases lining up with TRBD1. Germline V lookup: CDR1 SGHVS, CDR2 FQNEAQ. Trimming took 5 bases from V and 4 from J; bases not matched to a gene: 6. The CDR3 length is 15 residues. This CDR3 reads CASSAGQGAPYEQYF. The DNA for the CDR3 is TGTGCCAGCAGCGCGGGACAGGGGGCCCCTTACGAGCAGTACTTC. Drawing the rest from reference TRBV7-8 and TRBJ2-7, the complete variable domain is GAGVSQSPRYKVAKRGQDVALRCDPISGHVSLFWYQQALGQGPEFLTYFQNEAQLDKSGLPSDRFFAERPEGSVSTLKIQRTQQEDSAVYLCASSAGQGAPYEQYFGPGTRLTVT.

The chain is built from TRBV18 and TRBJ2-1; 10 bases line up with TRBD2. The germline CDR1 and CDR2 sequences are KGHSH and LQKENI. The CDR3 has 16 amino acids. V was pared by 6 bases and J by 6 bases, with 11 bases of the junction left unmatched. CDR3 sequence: CASSRNLAGAGNEQFF. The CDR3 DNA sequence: TGTGCCAGCTCCCGAAACCTAGCGGGGGCTGGCAATGAGCAGTTCTTC.

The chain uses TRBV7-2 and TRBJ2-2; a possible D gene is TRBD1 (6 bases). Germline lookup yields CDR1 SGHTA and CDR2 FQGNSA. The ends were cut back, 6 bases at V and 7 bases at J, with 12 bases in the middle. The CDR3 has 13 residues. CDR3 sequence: CASRLTGNGELFF. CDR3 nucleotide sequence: TGTGCCAGCAGATTAACAGGGAACGGGGAGCTGTTTTTT.

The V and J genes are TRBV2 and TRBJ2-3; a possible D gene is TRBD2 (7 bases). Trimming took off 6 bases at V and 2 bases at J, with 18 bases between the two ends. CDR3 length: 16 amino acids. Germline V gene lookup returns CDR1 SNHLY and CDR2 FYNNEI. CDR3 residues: CASSEEGGAFTDTQYF. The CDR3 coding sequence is TGTGCCAGCAGCGAGGAGGGGGGGGCCTTCACAGATACGCAGTATTTT.

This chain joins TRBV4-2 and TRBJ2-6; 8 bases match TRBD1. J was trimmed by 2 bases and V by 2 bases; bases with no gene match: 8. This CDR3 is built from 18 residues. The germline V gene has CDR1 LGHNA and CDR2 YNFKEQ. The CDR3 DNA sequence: TGTGCCAGCAGCCAACCAGGGGGCCCTTCAACTGGGGCCAACGTCCTGACTTTC. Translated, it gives CASSQPGGPSTGANVLTF.

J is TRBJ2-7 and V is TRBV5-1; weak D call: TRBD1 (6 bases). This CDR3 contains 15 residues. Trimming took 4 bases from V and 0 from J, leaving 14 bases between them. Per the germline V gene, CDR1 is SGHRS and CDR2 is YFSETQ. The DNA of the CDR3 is TGCGCCAGCAGCATCGGGACATCGAGCTCCTACGAGCAGTACTTC. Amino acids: CASSIGTSSSYEQYF.